Only one count was recorded for the clone carrying this TCR beta chain. A much larger clone differs by one base, so this may be a read error. This sample was included in a study of T-cell reconstitution after alpha-beta-depleted transplantation in children. The TCRbeta library incorporated unique molecular identifiers. TCRdb called the PCR reads again in MiXCR, with one record for every CDR3 protein. In the table there are 200,000 to 250,000 distinct CDR3 sequences, roughly 8.2% of which are singletons. Germline CDR1 is SGHTS and CDR2 is YDEGEE. The V gene lost 3 bases and the J gene lost 4 bases, with 17 bases spanning the gap. The CDR3 consists of 16 residues.

The V and J genes are TRBV5-8 and TRBJ2-1; the D is unclear. This specimen consisted of PBMCs, mostly from graft donor cells, obtained 180 days after TCRalphabeta/CD19-depleted stem cell transplant. This TCR derives from a male patient under 18 who had a stem cell transplant for acute lymphoblastic leukemia, so the T cells may come from the graft donor. The DNA of the CDR3 is TGTGCCAGCAGCTCTTTTTTTGGGCAATATTACAATGAGCAGTTCTTC. Translated: CASSSFFGQYYNEQFF.